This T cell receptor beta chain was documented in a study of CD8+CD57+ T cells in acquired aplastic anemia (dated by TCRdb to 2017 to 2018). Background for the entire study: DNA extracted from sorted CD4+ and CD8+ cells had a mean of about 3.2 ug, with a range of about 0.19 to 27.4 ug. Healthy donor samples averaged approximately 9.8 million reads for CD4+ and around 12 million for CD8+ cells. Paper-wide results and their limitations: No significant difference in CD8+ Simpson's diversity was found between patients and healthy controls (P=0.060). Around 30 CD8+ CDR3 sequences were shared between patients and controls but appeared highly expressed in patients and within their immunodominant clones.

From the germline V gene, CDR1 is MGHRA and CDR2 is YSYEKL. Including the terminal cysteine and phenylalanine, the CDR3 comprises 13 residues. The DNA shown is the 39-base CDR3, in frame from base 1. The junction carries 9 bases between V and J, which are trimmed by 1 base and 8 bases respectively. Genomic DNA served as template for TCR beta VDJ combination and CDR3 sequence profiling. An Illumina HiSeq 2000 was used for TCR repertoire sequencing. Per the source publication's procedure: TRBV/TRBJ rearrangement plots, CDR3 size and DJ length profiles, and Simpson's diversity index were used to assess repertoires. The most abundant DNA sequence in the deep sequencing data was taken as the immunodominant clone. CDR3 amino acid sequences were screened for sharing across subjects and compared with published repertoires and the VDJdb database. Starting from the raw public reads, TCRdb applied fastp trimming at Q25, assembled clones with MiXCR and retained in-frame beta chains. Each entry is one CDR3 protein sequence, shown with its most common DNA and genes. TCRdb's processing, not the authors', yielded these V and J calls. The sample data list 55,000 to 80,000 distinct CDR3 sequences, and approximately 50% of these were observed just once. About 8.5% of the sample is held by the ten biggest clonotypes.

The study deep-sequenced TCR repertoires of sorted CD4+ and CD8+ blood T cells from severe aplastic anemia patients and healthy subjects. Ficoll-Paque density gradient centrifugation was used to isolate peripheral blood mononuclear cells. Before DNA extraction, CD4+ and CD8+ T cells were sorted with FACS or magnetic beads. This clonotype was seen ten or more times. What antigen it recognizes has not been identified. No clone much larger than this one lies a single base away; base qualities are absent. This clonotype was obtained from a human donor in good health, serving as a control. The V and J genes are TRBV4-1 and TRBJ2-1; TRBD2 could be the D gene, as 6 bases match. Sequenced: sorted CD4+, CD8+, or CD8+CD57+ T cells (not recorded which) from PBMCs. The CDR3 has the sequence CASSQGAGYEQFF. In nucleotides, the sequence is TGCGCCAGCAGCCAAGGGGCGGGGTATGAGCAGTTCTTC.